A selection of T cell receptor beta chains follows, all from one sample in a study of T cell repertoires in ileal Crohn's disease. Here immunoSEQ multiplex PCR was the method, and the copy in TCRdb shows in-frame clones only, minus some. Of 11,000 to 15,000 clones in the sample, 80% to 85% are singletons; the top ten hold around 5.8%. The sequenced material came from ileal tissue. The origin of the receptors is an adult with Crohn's disease. Both conserved end residues are trimmed from each CDR3. The order of the fields is V gene, J gene, clone size, CDR3 protein. A row's size may be missing; if present it is once, few, many or a size class.

TRBV9	TRBJ2-7	-	ASSVEDSAYEQY
TRBV2	TRBJ2-1	-	ASSVGGLYNEQF
TRBV7-8	TRBJ2-7	-	ASSLALGTYEQY
TRBV14	TRBJ1-2	-	ASSPRGYGYT
TRBV2	TRBJ2-2	few	ASSVGPGELF
TRBV6-1	TRBJ1-1	-	ASRGTGNTEAF
TRBV6-5	TRBJ2-1	few	ASSRTGGAHNEQF
TRBV2	TRBJ2-1	-	ASSKEAKSGQF
TRBV7-7	TRBJ2-2	-	ASSLTSGGTGELF
TRBV30	TRBJ2-7	-	AWMLAGVNEQY
TRBV6-6	TRBJ1-1	-	ASSYTNTEAF
TRBV4-2	TRBJ2-7	-	ASSHDFLREGYSYEQY
TRBV27	TRBJ2-2	-	ASSLQGSTGELF
TRBV6-4	TRBJ2-3	-	ASSDRATSGVGTDTQY
TRBV6-5	TRBJ2-7	once	ASRLSFAGEQY
TRBV27	TRBJ1-2	-	ASSSSRGTGLNYGYT
TRBV19	TRBJ1-5	few	ACFRGSNQPQH
TRBV18	TRBJ1-1	-	ASSPRSDDEVEAF
TRBV4-2	TRBJ2-7	-	ASSPGGYEQY
TRBV6-4	TRBJ2-3	-	ASSPYFTHTDTQY
TRBV19	TRBJ2-7	-	ASSIISQANEQY
TRBV29-1	TRBJ2-7	-	SVVPTSGIYEQY
TRBV7-9	TRBJ1-2	-	ASSLLPAPSYT
TRBV19	TRBJ1-5	-	ASSRGQGISRGNQPQH
TRBV6-1	TRBJ2-6	-	ASSGQGELGANVLT
TRBV6-1	TRBJ2-3	-	ASSEPKPPDTQY
TRBV5-1	TRBJ2-7	once	ASSRQGRASYEQY